This paragraph covers one T cell receptor beta chain sequence. This sample is part of a study of chemoradiotherapy in HPV16-positive cancers. Study-wide background: Candidate HPV-specific T-cell clones and common TCR motifs came from functional assays in two HPV16-positive patients.

Repeated repertoire sampling spanned the course of chemoradiotherapy. The repertoire was sequenced with immunoSEQ multiplex PCR; TCRdb's copy has only in-frame clones and lacks some. The sample holds approximately 6,000 clones, approximately 90% seen once. CDR3 size: 13 residues. Trimming left V 0 bases short and J 8 bases short, with 10 bases between. Germline CDR1 SGHDN, CDR2 FVKESK. This receptor was obtained from a human donor with HPV-associated anogenital cancer. The specimen comprised blood, sampled from a patient who underwent chemoradiotherapy. This chain connects TRBV14 to TRBJ1-2, with TRBD1 as a possible D gene (6 bases). CDR3 nucleotide sequence: TGTGCCAGCAGCCAAGATACAGGGATCGGCTACACCTTC. It yields the protein CASSQDTGIGYTF.